Sequencing of this T cell receptor (beta chain) was carried out in a study of spatial heterogeneity in lung cancer. In the study overall: The study consistently detected more beta-chain than alpha-chain sequences. Tumor regions showed TCR transcript counts that correlated strongly with a T cell module score from matched bulk RNA-seq. Study results and caveats: Tracking of ubiquitous and regional nonsynonymous mutations by counts of ubiquitous and regional expanded TCRs, respectively, was seen. One measure, the expanded intratumoral alpha and beta TCR count, tracked tumor mutation counts.

TCRdb used MiXCR to reprocess the 5' RACE reads, holding one entry per CDR3 protein. The sample has some 2,100 distinct CDR3 sequences; 20% to 30% are singletons. Time point noted: sample taken at primary tumor resection. Whole RNA was taken from tumor, nontumor lung or frozen PBMC; it was then sequenced unsorted. The table lists this clonotype with a few counts. The antigen is unknown. Within a library made for alpha chains, this beta chain is off target, and its count is uninformative. CDR1 and CDR2 from the germline V gene are SGHAT and FQNNGV. V was trimmed by 6 bases and J by 6 bases, leaving 7 bases between them. This CDR3 is built from 11 residues.

The source material was lung tumor tissue, sampled at surgery. The chain carries TRBV11-2 and TRBJ2-3; D unresolved. The clonotype originates from a male donor with early-stage non-small cell lung cancer. The CDR3 sequence is CASSFSDTQYF. The CDR3, as DNA: TGTGCCAGCAGTTTTTCCGATACGCAGTATTTT.